The rows below give T cell receptor beta chains drawn from one sample of a study of PD-L1 blockade in urothelial cancer. Clones were read by immunoSEQ multiplex PCR, and TCRdb kept only the in-frame ones, dropping some. This table holds 48,000 or so clones, roughly 80% found once. This specimen consisted of PBMCs, obtained around atezolizumab (anti-PD-L1) treatment. Source of these receptors: a man between 65 and 85 years old with urothelial cancer. Both conserved end residues are part of each CDR3. The order of the fields is V gene, clone size, J gene, CDR3 protein. Expanded clones are given a class, and other clones once, few, many or no size at all.

v_call: TRBV7-9
clone_size: .
j_call: TRBJ1-3
cdr3_aa: CASSKKGLPSGNTIYF

v_call: TRBV2
clone_size: .
j_call: TRBJ2-7
cdr3_aa: CASSLDRGLYEQYF

v_call: TRBV6-6
clone_size: .
j_call: TRBJ2-7
cdr3_aa: CASSIPGYEQYF

v_call: TRBV12-5
clone_size: few
j_call: TRBJ2-7
cdr3_aa: CASGLVLSGGDLGPYEQYF

v_call: TRBV7-3
clone_size: .
j_call: TRBJ2-3
cdr3_aa: CASSLQGESTDTQYF

v_call: TRBV5-1
clone_size: few
j_call: TRBJ2-1
cdr3_aa: CASSPGLAGNNEQFF

v_call: TRBV28
clone_size: once
j_call: TRBJ2-1
cdr3_aa: CASSPHPTSGSDNEQFF

v_call: TRBV18
clone_size: .
j_call: TRBJ2-1
cdr3_aa: CASSPQVGGSSYNEQFF

v_call: TRBV7-9
clone_size: few
j_call: TRBJ2-5
cdr3_aa: CASSFDGQKETQYF

v_call: TRBV11-3
clone_size: few
j_call: TRBJ2-5
cdr3_aa: CASSLFPGGGTQYF

v_call: TRBV2
clone_size: .
j_call: TRBJ2-3
cdr3_aa: CASSDGSGSGGEYF

v_call: TRBV28
clone_size: .
j_call: TRBJ1-4
cdr3_aa: CASSGDSPFEKLFF

v_call: TRBV19
clone_size: few
j_call: TRBJ2-1
cdr3_aa: CASSPTSGGYNEQFF

v_call: TRBV15
clone_size: .
j_call: TRBJ2-2
cdr3_aa: CATRPGGVRELFF

v_call: TRBV2
clone_size: .
j_call: TRBJ2-4
cdr3_aa: CASSVQGAKNIQYF

v_call: TRBV10-1
clone_size: .
j_call: TRBJ2-4
cdr3_aa: CASSETGTENIQYF

v_call: TRBV25-1
clone_size: .
j_call: TRBJ2-7
cdr3_aa: CASANGAGYDEYF

v_call: TRBV5-1
clone_size: .
j_call: TRBJ2-7
cdr3_aa: CASSLGVSGRSVTYEQYF

v_call: TRBV9
clone_size: .
j_call: TRBJ2-1
cdr3_aa: CASSVVPGLAGEQFF

v_call: TRBV6-1
clone_size: .
j_call: TRBJ2-5
cdr3_aa: CASTRAGRGQETQYF

v_call: TRBV4-2
clone_size: .
j_call: TRBJ2-7
cdr3_aa: CASSQLWSDEQYF

v_call: TRBV28
clone_size: .
j_call: TRBJ2-2
cdr3_aa: CASTPVAGWDGELFF

v_call: TRBV6-6
clone_size: .
j_call: TRBJ2-3
cdr3_aa: CASSAGLAGGTDTQYF

v_call: TRBV10-1
clone_size: few
j_call: TRBJ2-5
cdr3_aa: CASSESGQGIQYF

v_call: TRBV19
clone_size: .
j_call: TRBJ2-3
cdr3_aa: CASSGSGATDTQYF

v_call: TRBV2
clone_size: .
j_call: TRBJ2-3
cdr3_aa: CARGGTGSRADTQYF

v_call: TRBV19
clone_size: .
j_call: TRBJ1-1
cdr3_aa: CASSIELTTDSGTEAFF

v_call: TRBV6-5
clone_size: .
j_call: TRBJ1-5
cdr3_aa: CASSYSGGGGQPQHF